This T cell receptor (beta chain) was found in a study of identical twins. TCRdb ran MiXCR on the 5' RACE reads and lists one entry per CDR3 protein. The data show 450,000 or so distinct CDR3 sequences, approximately 25% seen once. V was trimmed by 0 bases and J by 6 bases, leaving 12 bases between them. The CDR3 is 14 amino acids. Germline values: CDR1 ENHRY, CDR2 SYGVKD. These data are also associated with another study on T cells expressing NK-cell markers.

The chain uses TRBV10-3 and TRBJ2-7; unclear D gene. This clonotype originated in a woman aged 18-30 years in good health. Sequencing was carried out using CD4+ T cells sorted from blood. The DNA for the CDR3 is TGTGCCATCAGTGAGTCGGTGGGTCCCTCCGAGCAGTACTTC. This sequence encodes CAISESVGPSEQYF.